The entry that follows covers one T cell receptor (beta chain) sequence. As yet, its antigen is unknown. Sequencing used immunoSEQ multiplex PCR; TCRdb keeps in-frame clones, though not all of them. The sample contains around 120,000 clones, less than 90% of which appear only once. The data derive from a study of T cell responses to AZD1222 COVID-19 vaccine. General study points: Nearly half of the spike-specific TCRs reportedly recognize variant regions that carry no mutations.

CDR1 ENHRY and CDR2 SYGVKD come from the germline V gene. This CDR3 spans 16 amino acids. The V and J ends lost 4 bases and 6 bases, in that order; junction bases with no gene match: 9. The chain uses TRBV10-3 and TRBJ1-6, with TRBD1 matching 7 bases. The specimen was peripheral blood, collected on day 0 of AZD1222 vaccination. The receptor's source is an adult in good health. In nucleotides, the CDR3 is TGTGCCATCAGTGGAGGGGGCGCGTTAGGTAATTCACCCCTCCACTTT. Encoded protein: CAISGGGALGNSPLHF.